The TCR beta chain under discussion was sequenced for a study of memory CD4+ T cells and cytomegalovirus serostatus. This CDR3 has 15 amino acids. The junction had 6 bases not matched to a gene; V was cut back by 3 bases and J by 2 bases. Germline CDR1 reads WSHSY; CDR2 reads SAAADI. Libraries were prepared by immunoSEQ multiplex PCR; TCRdb keeps only in-frame clonotypes and omits some of them. The data show about 60,000 clones, with roughly four fifths seen just once and 0.88% held by the top ten. The sort gate was single viable CD3+CD4+CD8-CD45RO+ cells for memory CD4+ T cells. This sequence joins TRBV10-2 and TRBJ1-2, with 7 bases aligning to TRBD1. The sequenced sample was memory CD4+ T cells from blood. The TCR was taken from an adult in good health and CMV-seronegative. The CDR3 is CASSDVKGANYGYTF. DNA of the CDR3: TGCGCCAGCAGTGACGTAAAGGGGGCGAACTATGGCTACACCTTC.